This is a list of T cell receptor beta chains from one sample in a study of type 1 regulatory T cells. These receptors have no identified antigens. MiXCR, applied by TCRdb to the reads, yields one record per CDR3 protein. The repertoire holds around 65,000 distinct CDR3 sequences, 45% to 50% seen once, with more than 2% in the top ten. The sample consisted of cultured non-Tr1 T cells, either the whole culture or a sorted T cell fraction (not recorded which). These TCRs come from a human donor in good health. Each CDR3 is given with its conserved first and last residue. Fields, in order: clone size, D gene, V gene, J gene, CDR3 DNA, CDR3 protein. The D gene is left open where the match is weak. A clone size is listed for some rows: how often the clone was seen (once, few, many), or a class if it is expanded.

clone size: few; D gene: -; V gene: TRBV11-2; J gene: TRBJ2-2; CDR3 DNA: TGTGCCAGCAGCTTTCGCCAGACGAACACCGGGGAGCTGTTTTTT; CDR3 protein: CASSFRQTNTGELFF
clone size: -; D gene: -; V gene: TRBV20-1; J gene: TRBJ2-5; CDR3 DNA: TGCAGTGCTGAGGGACCACCAGCCCAAGAGACCCAGTACTTC; CDR3 protein: CSAEGPPAQETQYF
clone size: -; D gene: -; V gene: TRBV19; J gene: TRBJ1-5; CDR3 DNA: TGTGCCAGTAGTATTCTGGGGTCCTTGGGCAATCAGCCCCAGCATTTT; CDR3 protein: CASSILGSLGNQPQHF
clone size: -; D gene: -; V gene: TRBV20-1; J gene: TRBJ1-4; CDR3 DNA: TGCAGTGCTAGAGGCCCCGCCCTGAATGAAAAACTGTTTTTT; CDR3 protein: CSARGPALNEKLFF
clone size: -; D gene: TRBD1; V gene: TRBV7-4; J gene: TRBJ1-5; CDR3 DNA: TGTGCCAGCAGCTTCAGCCTGACAGGGGGCAATCAGCCCCAGCATTTT; CDR3 protein: CASSFSLTGGNQPQHF
clone size: few; D gene: -; V gene: TRBV7-2; J gene: TRBJ1-2; CDR3 DNA: TGTGCCAGCAGCTTAGATGACAGAAATTATGGCTACACCTTC; CDR3 protein: CASSLDDRNYGYTF
clone size: -; D gene: TRBD1; V gene: TRBV10-3; J gene: TRBJ2-2; CDR3 DNA: TGTGCCTCCAGGGCCGGGACAGGCGGGGAGCTGTTTTTT; CDR3 protein: CASRAGTGGELFF
clone size: few; D gene: TRBD2; V gene: TRBV30; J gene: TRBJ2-1; CDR3 DNA: TGTGCCTGGAGTGTAGGACTAGCGGGGGAAAATGAGCAGTTCTTC; CDR3 protein: CAWSVGLAGENEQFF
clone size: -; D gene: -; V gene: TRBV11-2; J gene: TRBJ1-3; CDR3 DNA: TGTGCCAGCAGCTTAGCTCCCTTCTCTGGAAACACCATATATTTT; CDR3 protein: CASSLAPFSGNTIYF
clone size: -; D gene: -; V gene: TRBV7-2; J gene: TRBJ2-3; CDR3 DNA: TGTGCCAGCAGCACCCTCGTGGGCGGACTGGATACGCAGTATTTT; CDR3 protein: CASSTLVGGLDTQYF
clone size: -; D gene: -; V gene: TRBV6-1; J gene: TRBJ2-1; CDR3 DNA: TGTGCCAGTTTTTCTGAGGGGGGTCGGAAGAGCTCCTACAAGGAGCAGTTCTTC; CDR3 protein: CASFSEGGRKSSYKEQFF
clone size: once; D gene: -; V gene: TRBV5-1; J gene: TRBJ1-1; CDR3 DNA: TGCGCCAGCAGCTTCACAGGGAGGACTGAAGCTTTCTTT; CDR3 protein: CASSFTGRTEAFF
clone size: -; D gene: -; V gene: TRBV5-1; J gene: TRBJ2-6; CDR3 DNA: TGCGCCAGCAGCAAAAACCAGGCAAATGGGGCCAACGTCCTGACTTTC; CDR3 protein: CASSKNQANGANVLTF
clone size: -; D gene: -; V gene: TRBV12-3/TRBV12-4; J gene: TRBJ2-1; CDR3 DNA: TGTGCCAGCAGTTTACTACTAGCCCCCTACAATGAGCAGTTCTTC; CDR3 protein: CASSLLLAPYNEQFF
clone size: once; D gene: -; V gene: TRBV11-2; J gene: TRBJ2-2; CDR3 DNA: TGTGCCAGCAGCTTAGGCCTGCTACGGGGCGGCGGGGAGCTGTTTTTT; CDR3 protein: CASSLGLLRGGGELFF
clone size: -; D gene: TRBD2; V gene: TRBV5-4; J gene: TRBJ2-3; CDR3 DNA: TGTGCCACCCTCCCGGCGGGGGGGCTTCGAACAGATACGCAGTATTTT; CDR3 protein: CATLPAGGLRTDTQYF
clone size: -; D gene: -; V gene: TRBV7-2; J gene: TRBJ1-6; CDR3 DNA: TGTGCCAGCACCCCTTGGGGGGGCAATTCACCCCTCCACTTT; CDR3 protein: CASTPWGGNSPLHF
clone size: -; D gene: TRBD2; V gene: TRBV5-1; J gene: TRBJ2-3; CDR3 DNA: TGCGCCAGTAGGACTAGTGTCGCAGATACGCAGTATTTT; CDR3 protein: CASRTSVADTQYF
clone size: many; D gene: -; V gene: TRBV5-5; J gene: TRBJ1-6; CDR3 DNA: TGTGCCAGCAGCGGGTGGCCGAACGACCTAGAAACCCTCCACTTT; CDR3 protein: CASSGWPNDLETLHF
clone size: -; D gene: TRBD1; V gene: TRBV19; J gene: TRBJ2-5; CDR3 DNA: TGTGCCAGTAGTAAGACAGGGGGGAAAGAGACCCAGTACTTC; CDR3 protein: CASSKTGGKETQYF
clone size: few; D gene: -; V gene: TRBV7-9; J gene: TRBJ2-5; CDR3 DNA: TGTGCCAGCACCCCCGGGGGGCATGAAGAGACCCAGTACTTC; CDR3 protein: CASTPGGHEETQYF
clone size: -; D gene: TRBD2; V gene: TRBV20-1; J gene: TRBJ2-3; CDR3 DNA: TGCAGCCCGGGACTAGCGGGCACAGATACGCAGTATTTT; CDR3 protein: CSPGLAGTDTQYF
clone size: few; D gene: TRBD1; V gene: TRBV20-1; J gene: TRBJ1-2; CDR3 DNA: TGCAGTGCTAGAGAGCCAGACAGGGGGCGTTATGGCTACACCTTC; CDR3 protein: CSAREPDRGRYGYTF
clone size: few; D gene: TRBD1; V gene: TRBV15; J gene: TRBJ2-2; CDR3 DNA: TGTGCCACCAGAAAGGATTTGACAGGGGCCGTCGGGGAGCTGTTTTTT; CDR3 protein: CATRKDLTGAVGELFF
clone size: few; D gene: -; V gene: TRBV7-2; J gene: TRBJ2-1; CDR3 DNA: TGTGCCAGCAGCCCCCAGCGGTCCGGAAACAATGAGCAGTTCTTC; CDR3 protein: CASSPQRSGNNEQFF
clone size: -; D gene: TRBD2; V gene: TRBV7-2; J gene: TRBJ2-3; CDR3 DNA: TGTGCCAGCAGCTTAAGGGGACTGGCTAGCGGGGGGTTGGATACGCAGTATTTT; CDR3 protein: CASSLRGLASGGLDTQYF
clone size: few; D gene: -; V gene: TRBV11-3; J gene: TRBJ2-2; CDR3 DNA: TGTGCCAGCAGCTTACTAGGCAGCGGGGAGCTGTTTTTT; CDR3 protein: CASSLLGSGELFF
clone size: -; D gene: -; V gene: TRBV12-3/TRBV12-4; J gene: TRBJ2-2; CDR3 DNA: TGTGCCAGCATTGGCAGGCTCGACACCGGGGAGCTGTTTTTT; CDR3 protein: CASIGRLDTGELFF
clone size: -; D gene: -; V gene: TRBV5-4; J gene: TRBJ2-2; CDR3 DNA: TGTGCCAGCAGCCTAGACACCGGGGAGCTGTTTTTT; CDR3 protein: CASSLDTGELFF
clone size: few; D gene: -; V gene: TRBV28; J gene: TRBJ2-2; CDR3 DNA: TGTGCCAGCAGAGGAGGAGTGAACACCGGGGAGCTGTTTTTT; CDR3 protein: CASRGGVNTGELFF
clone size: -; D gene: -; V gene: TRBV13; J gene: TRBJ1-1; CDR3 DNA: TGTGCCAGCAGCTTAGGAGCCTATATAAAGAACACTGAAGCTTTCTTT; CDR3 protein: CASSLGAYIKNTEAFF
clone size: -; D gene: -; V gene: TRBV7-2; J gene: TRBJ2-1; CDR3 DNA: TGTGCCAGCAGCTTAACCACATACAATGAGCAGTTCTTC; CDR3 protein: CASSLTTYNEQFF
clone size: -; D gene: -; V gene: TRBV6-1; J gene: TRBJ2-1; CDR3 DNA: TGTGCCAGCACCCAAGGGGGGTGGGGTGAGCAGTTCTTC; CDR3 protein: CASTQGGWGEQFF
clone size: -; D gene: TRBD1; V gene: TRBV5-6; J gene: TRBJ1-1; CDR3 DNA: TGTGCCAGCAGCTCTATCGACAGGGGGACTGAAGCTTTCTTT; CDR3 protein: CASSSIDRGTEAFF
clone size: few; D gene: TRBD2; V gene: TRBV20-1; J gene: TRBJ2-3; CDR3 DNA: TGCAGTGCTTCCCGGACTAGCGGATCAGATACGCAGTATTTT; CDR3 protein: CSASRTSGSDTQYF
clone size: -; D gene: -; V gene: TRBV12-3/TRBV12-4; J gene: TRBJ1-2; CDR3 DNA: TGTGCCAGCAGTTTGGTCCCCGTCGGGCGTGGCTGCACCTTC; CDR3 protein: CASSLVPVGRGCTF
clone size: -; D gene: TRBD2; V gene: TRBV5-1; J gene: TRBJ2-2; CDR3 DNA: TGCGCCAGCAGCTTGGATGCGGGGGGGACCGGGGAGCTGTTTTTT; CDR3 protein: CASSLDAGGTGELFF
clone size: few; D gene: TRBD2; V gene: TRBV27; J gene: TRBJ2-7; CDR3 DNA: TGTGCCAGCAGCACCGTAGCGGGGGGGCCGTCCTACGAGCAGTACTTC; CDR3 protein: CASSTVAGGPSYEQYF
clone size: -; D gene: TRBD2; V gene: TRBV12-3/TRBV12-4; J gene: TRBJ2-3; CDR3 DNA: TGTGCCAGCAGCCTCCGGACTAGCGGAGGGGATACGCAGTATTTT; CDR3 protein: CASSLRTSGGDTQYF
clone size: few; D gene: TRBD2; V gene: TRBV20-1; J gene: TRBJ2-5; CDR3 DNA: TGCAGTGCTAGAGATCTACTAGCGGGGGCCCAAGAGACCCAGTACTTC; CDR3 protein: CSARDLLAGAQETQYF
clone size: -; D gene: TRBD1; V gene: TRBV4-3; J gene: TRBJ2-3; CDR3 DNA: TGCGCCAGCAGCCGGGTGACAGGGGCAGGAGATACGCAGTATTTT; CDR3 protein: CASSRVTGAGDTQYF
clone size: -; D gene: -; V gene: TRBV6-1; J gene: TRBJ2-3; CDR3 DNA: TGTGCCAGCGAGGGACTCTACACAGATACGCAGTATTTT; CDR3 protein: CASEGLYTDTQYF
clone size: few; D gene: -; V gene: TRBV29-1; J gene: TRBJ2-7; CDR3 DNA: TGCAGCGTTGAAGATCATACAGGGAGTACCTACGAGCAGTACTTC; CDR3 protein: CSVEDHTGSTYEQYF
clone size: -; D gene: TRBD2; V gene: TRBV3-1; J gene: TRBJ2-1; CDR3 DNA: TGTGCCAGCAGCCAATCCATAGCGGGTAGCTCCTACAATGAGCAGTTCTTC; CDR3 protein: CASSQSIAGSSYNEQFF
clone size: -; D gene: TRBD2; V gene: TRBV9; J gene: TRBJ2-1; CDR3 DNA: TGTGCCAGCAGCGTATCGACTAGCGGGGCCCTCGGGGAGCAGTTCTTC; CDR3 protein: CASSVSTSGALGEQFF
clone size: few; D gene: TRBD1; V gene: TRBV7-2; J gene: TRBJ2-2; CDR3 DNA: TGTGCCAGCAGCCGGACAGGGGGGGCGAACACCGGGGAGCTGTTTTTT; CDR3 protein: CASSRTGGANTGELFF
clone size: -; D gene: -; V gene: TRBV5-1; J gene: TRBJ2-5; CDR3 DNA: TGCGCCAGCAGCTTGGGGGCAACGGAGACCCAGTACTTC; CDR3 protein: CASSLGATETQYF
clone size: -; D gene: -; V gene: TRBV12-3/TRBV12-4; J gene: TRBJ1-2; CDR3 DNA: TGTGCCAGCCGGAGGGACTCCTGGAACCATGGCTACACCTTC; CDR3 protein: CASRRDSWNHGYTF
clone size: -; D gene: TRBD2; V gene: TRBV20-1; J gene: TRBJ2-3; CDR3 DNA: TGCAGTGCTTCCTCGGGGCATAGCGGGGGAGAGGCAGATACGCAGTATTTT; CDR3 protein: CSASSGHSGGEADTQYF
clone size: -; D gene: -; V gene: TRBV6-2/TRBV6-3; J gene: TRBJ1-2; CDR3 DNA: TGTGCCAGCAGGACTCCCCCACGACAGGAGACGTATGGCTACACCTTC; CDR3 protein: CASRTPPRQETYGYTF
clone size: -; D gene: -; V gene: TRBV5-1; J gene: TRBJ1-4; CDR3 DNA: TGCGCCAGCAGCTTTGAACAGCAGGGAATTGGACCACAAAAACTGTTTTTT; CDR3 protein: CASSFEQQGIGPQKLFF
clone size: -; D gene: TRBD2; V gene: TRBV5-1; J gene: TRBJ2-3; CDR3 DNA: TGCGCCAGCCATTTTGGGCGGGGGGGGACAGATACGCAGTATTTT; CDR3 protein: CASHFGRGGTDTQYF
clone size: -; D gene: TRBD1; V gene: TRBV19; J gene: TRBJ1-5; CDR3 DNA: TGTGCCAGTAGTATAAGCCGGGACAGGGGACAGCCCCAGCATTTT; CDR3 protein: CASSISRDRGQPQHF
clone size: few; D gene: -; V gene: TRBV6-2/TRBV6-3; J gene: TRBJ2-1; CDR3 DNA: TGTGCCAGCAGTTACGCGGGAAGCCTCTACAATGAGCAGTTCTTC; CDR3 protein: CASSYAGSLYNEQFF
clone size: -; D gene: -; V gene: TRBV20-1; J gene: TRBJ1-5; CDR3 DNA: TGCAGTGCTAGAGGGGAGGGGTATAGCAATCAGCCCCAGCATTTT; CDR3 protein: CSARGEGYSNQPQHF